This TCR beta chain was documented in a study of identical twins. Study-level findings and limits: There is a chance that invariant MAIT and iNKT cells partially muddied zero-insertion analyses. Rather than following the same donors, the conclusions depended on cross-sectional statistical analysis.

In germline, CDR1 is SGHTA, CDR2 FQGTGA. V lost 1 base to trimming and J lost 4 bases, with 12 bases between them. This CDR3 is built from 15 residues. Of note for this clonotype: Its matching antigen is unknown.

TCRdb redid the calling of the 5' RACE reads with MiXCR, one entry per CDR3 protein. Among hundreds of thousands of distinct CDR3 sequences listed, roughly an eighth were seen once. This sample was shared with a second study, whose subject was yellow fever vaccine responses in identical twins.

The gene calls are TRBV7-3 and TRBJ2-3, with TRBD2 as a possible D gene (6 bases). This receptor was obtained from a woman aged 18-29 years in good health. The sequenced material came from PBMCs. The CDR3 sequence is CASSLIGGSPDTQYF. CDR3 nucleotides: TGTGCCAGCAGCTTAATTGGAGGGTCCCCAGATACGCAGTATTTT.